Listed below are T cell receptor beta chains from one sample, sequenced in a study of blood T cell repertoires in COVID-19. TCRdb's copy holds only in-frame clones and misses some; the assay was immunoSEQ multiplex PCR. The sample has roughly 66,000 clones, 91% seen once; the top ten hold 7.3%. The specimen sequenced was peripheral blood. The receptor source for this set is a human donor in a cohort sampled during active COVID-19. CDR3s leave out the opening cysteine and the closing phenylalanine or tryptophan. The size of a clone is reported for some rows only, either as once, few or many, or as a class for expanded clones.

>-|TRBJ2-2|TRBV11-2
ASSSRAQRELF
>-|TRBJ1-1|TRBV12-3/TRBV12-4
ASSLMGGQGAF
>-|TRBJ1-2|TRBV10-3
AITRRPGEDGYT
>-|TRBJ1-2|TRBV11-1
ASSLGLTGDFGYT
>once|TRBJ1-5|TRBV14
ASSHRPGGGNQPQH
>-|TRBJ2-1|TRBV3-1/TRBV3-2
ASSQVPTGEQF
>-|TRBJ1-5|TRBV28
AAAGGTWSQPQH
>-|TRBJ2-7|TRBV5-5
ASSFAGTGDEQY
>-|TRBJ2-3|TRBV7-2
ASSPSEEAADTQY
>-|TRBJ2-2|TRBV7-8
ASSYPGTENTGELF
>few|TRBJ1-5|TRBV5-1
ASSLVLGHRNQPQH
>-|TRBJ2-1|TRBV27
ASSFRGVSYNEQF
>-|TRBJ2-5|TRBV5-8
ASSSDRAGETQY
>-|TRBJ1-1|TRBV5-1
ASSWGTGRAAEAF
>-|TRBJ2-7|TRBV29-1
SVARDSYEQY
>-|TRBJ1-4|TRBV5-1
ASSLALNTGYEKLF
>-|TRBJ2-1|TRBV15
ATSRGLRKGSYNEQF
>-|TRBJ1-3|TRBV7-2
ASSSRTGDGNTIY
>-|TRBJ2-7|TRBV4-3
ASSQSVIRTGRPSEQY
>-|TRBJ2-5|TRBV3-1/TRBV3-2
ASKVSGGWETQY
>-|TRBJ2-5|TRBV11-3
ASAAGGPGETQY
>-|TRBJ1-1|TRBV5-1
ASSLTPGDTEAF
>-|TRBJ2-1|TRBV24-1
ATSDLGRGGEQF
>-|TRBJ2-2|TRBV6-1
ASSESRLDGELF
>-|TRBJ1-1|TRBV11-2
ASSPDRATEAF
>-|TRBJ1-5|TRBV5-1
ASSNRALANQPQH